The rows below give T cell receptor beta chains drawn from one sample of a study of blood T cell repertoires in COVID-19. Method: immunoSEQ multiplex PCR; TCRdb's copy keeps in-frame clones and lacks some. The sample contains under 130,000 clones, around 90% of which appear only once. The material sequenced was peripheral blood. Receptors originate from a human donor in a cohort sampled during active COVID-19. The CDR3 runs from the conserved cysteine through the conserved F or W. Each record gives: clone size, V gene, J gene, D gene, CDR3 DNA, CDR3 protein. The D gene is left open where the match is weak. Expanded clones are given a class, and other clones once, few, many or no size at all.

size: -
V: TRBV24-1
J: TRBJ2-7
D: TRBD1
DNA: TGTGCCACCAGTGATGCGGGACAGGGGGCATCCTACGAGCAGTACTTC
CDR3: CATSDAGQGASYEQYF

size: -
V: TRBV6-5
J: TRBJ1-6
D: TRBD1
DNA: TGTGCCAGCAGTATGACAGGGGGCAGCAATTCACCCCTCCACTTT
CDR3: CASSMTGGSNSPLHF

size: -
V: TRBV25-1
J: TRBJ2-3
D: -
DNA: TGTGCCAGCAGTGATACGGGACATTCTTCAGGGACGCAGTATTTT
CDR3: CASSDTGHSSGTQYF

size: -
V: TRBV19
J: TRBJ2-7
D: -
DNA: TGTGCCAGTAGTATTGGACACGGCTCCTACGAGCAGTACTTC
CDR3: CASSIGHGSYEQYF

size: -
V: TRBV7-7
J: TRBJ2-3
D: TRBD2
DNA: TGTGCCAGCAGCTTAGGGGAGGGCCGACGCACAGATACGCAGTATTTT
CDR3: CASSLGEGRRTDTQYF

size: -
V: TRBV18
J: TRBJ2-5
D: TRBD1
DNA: TGTGCCAGCTCACCGGACAGGGGGAGGCCCCAAGAGACCCAGTACTTC
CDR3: CASSPDRGRPQETQYF

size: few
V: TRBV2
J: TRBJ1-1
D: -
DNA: TGTGCCAGCAGTGAAAGGGGCAGTTTAGGCACTGAAGCTTTCTTT
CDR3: CASSERGSLGTEAFF

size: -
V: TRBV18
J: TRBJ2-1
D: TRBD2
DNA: TGTGCCAGCTCACCACCGTCGAATAGCGGGGGAAATGAGCAGTTCTTC
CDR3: CASSPPSNSGGNEQFF

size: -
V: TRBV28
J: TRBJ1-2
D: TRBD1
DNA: TGTGCCAGCAGTTTGGGATGGGACAGCGTCTATGGCTACACCTTC
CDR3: CASSLGWDSVYGYTF

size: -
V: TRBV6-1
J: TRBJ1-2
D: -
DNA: TGTGCCAGCAGTGAAAGAGCGACAGACTATGGCTACACCTTC
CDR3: CASSERATDYGYTF

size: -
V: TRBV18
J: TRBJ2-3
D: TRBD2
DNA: TGTGCCAGCTCACAGCCCAGCGGGGGGCGGGATACGCAGTATTTT
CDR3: CASSQPSGGRDTQYF

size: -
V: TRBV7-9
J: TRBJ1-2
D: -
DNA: TGTGCCAGCAGCTTGGACAGACGCTATGGCTACACCTTC
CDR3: CASSLDRRYGYTF

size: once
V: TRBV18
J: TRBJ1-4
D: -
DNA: TGTGCCAGCTCGCCCTACAGTGCAACTAATGAAAAACTGTTTTTT
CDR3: CASSPYSATNEKLFF